Given below is one T cell receptor beta chain in context. The sample originates from a study of T cells after yellow fever vaccination. TCRdb re-analysed the 5' RACE reads in MiXCR, keeping a single row per CDR3 protein. The sample records hundreds of thousands of distinct CDR3 sequences, 4.1% being singletons. This CDR3 contains 18 residues. V shed 0 bases and J 3 bases; nucleotides not matched to a gene: 12. Germline V lookup: CDR1 MNHEY, CDR2 SMNVEV (reference sequence). Sample: PBMCs, taken 5 days after the yellow fever booster vaccination. The gene calls are TRBV27 and TRBJ2-7; TRBD1 matches 9 bases. The receptor was derived from a man between 18 and 35 years old who received the YFV17D yellow fever vaccine. The CDR3 DNA reads as TGTGCCAGCAGTTTATCGGGACAGGGTCTCGGTCGCGGCTACGAGCAGTACGTC. Amino acids: CASSLSGQGLGRGYEQYV.